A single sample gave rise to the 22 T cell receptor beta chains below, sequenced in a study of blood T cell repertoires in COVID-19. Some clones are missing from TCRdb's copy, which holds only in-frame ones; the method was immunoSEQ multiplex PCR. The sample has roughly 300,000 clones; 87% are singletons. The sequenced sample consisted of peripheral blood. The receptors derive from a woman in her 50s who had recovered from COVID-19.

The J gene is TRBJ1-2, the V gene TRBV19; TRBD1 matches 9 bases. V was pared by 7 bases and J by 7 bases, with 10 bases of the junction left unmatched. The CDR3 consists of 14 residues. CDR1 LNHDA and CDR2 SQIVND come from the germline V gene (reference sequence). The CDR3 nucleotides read TGTGCCAGTAACCGGGACAGGGTTCTTGGTGGCTACACCTTC. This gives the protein CASNRDRVLGGYTF.

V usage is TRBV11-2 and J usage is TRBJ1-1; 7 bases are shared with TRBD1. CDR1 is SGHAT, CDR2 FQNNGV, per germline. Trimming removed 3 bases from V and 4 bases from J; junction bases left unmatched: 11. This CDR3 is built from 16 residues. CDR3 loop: CASSFSGRGRLTEAFF. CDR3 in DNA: TGTGCCAGCAGCTTCTCCGGCAGGGGGAGACTCACTGAAGCTTTCTTT.

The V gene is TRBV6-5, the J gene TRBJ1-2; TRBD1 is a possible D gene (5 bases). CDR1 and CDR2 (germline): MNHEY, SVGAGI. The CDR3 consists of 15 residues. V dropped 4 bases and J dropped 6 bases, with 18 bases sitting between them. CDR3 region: CASSSTIGGGDGYTF. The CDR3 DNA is TGTGCCAGCAGTTCCACGATCGGGGGTGGCGATGGCTACACCTTC.

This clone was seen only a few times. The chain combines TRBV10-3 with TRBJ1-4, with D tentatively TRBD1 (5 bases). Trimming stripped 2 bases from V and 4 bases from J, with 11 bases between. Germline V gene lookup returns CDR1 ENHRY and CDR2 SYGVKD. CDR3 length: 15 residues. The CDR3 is CAISEERTGNEKLFF. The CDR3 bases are TGTGCCATCAGTGAGGAGAGAACAGGTAATGAAAAACTGTTTTTT.

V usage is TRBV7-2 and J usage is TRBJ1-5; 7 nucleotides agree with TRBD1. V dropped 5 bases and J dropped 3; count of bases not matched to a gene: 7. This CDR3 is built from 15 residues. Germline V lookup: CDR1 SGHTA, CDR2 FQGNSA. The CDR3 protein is CASSANTGDNQPQHF. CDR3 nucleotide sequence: TGTGCCAGCAGCGCCAACACAGGGGACAATCAGCCCCAGCATTTT.

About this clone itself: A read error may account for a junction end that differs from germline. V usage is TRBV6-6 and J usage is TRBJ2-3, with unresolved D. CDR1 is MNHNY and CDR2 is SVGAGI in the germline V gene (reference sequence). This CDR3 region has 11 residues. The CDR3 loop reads CASSSTDMQYF. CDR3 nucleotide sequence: TGTGCCAGCAGTAGCACAGATATGCAGTATTTT.

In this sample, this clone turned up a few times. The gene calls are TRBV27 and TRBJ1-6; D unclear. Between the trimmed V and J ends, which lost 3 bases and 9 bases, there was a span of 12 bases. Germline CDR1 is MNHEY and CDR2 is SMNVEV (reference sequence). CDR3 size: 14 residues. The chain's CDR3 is CASSFGSETSPLHF. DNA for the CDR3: TGTGCCAGCAGTTTCGGGAGTGAGACTTCACCCCTCCACTTT.

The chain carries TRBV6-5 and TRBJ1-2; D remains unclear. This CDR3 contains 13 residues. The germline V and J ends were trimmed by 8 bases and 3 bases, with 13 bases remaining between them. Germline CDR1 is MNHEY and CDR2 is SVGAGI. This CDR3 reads CASLLARDYGYTF. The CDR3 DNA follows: TGTGCCAGCCTTCTAGCCAGAGACTATGGCTACACCTTC.

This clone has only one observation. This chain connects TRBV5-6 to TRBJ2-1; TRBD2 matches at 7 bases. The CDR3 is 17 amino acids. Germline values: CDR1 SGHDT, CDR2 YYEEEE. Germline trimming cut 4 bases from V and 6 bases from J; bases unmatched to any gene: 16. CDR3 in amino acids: CASSRLPSGKGANEQFF. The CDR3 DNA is TGTGCCAGCAGCCGGTTGCCCAGCGGGAAAGGGGCCAATGAGCAGTTCTTC.

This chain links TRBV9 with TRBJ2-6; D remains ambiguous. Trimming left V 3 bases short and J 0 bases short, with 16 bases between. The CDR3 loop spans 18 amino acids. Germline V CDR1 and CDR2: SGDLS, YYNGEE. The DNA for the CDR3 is TGTGCCAGCAGCGAGCAACCGATTGCATTCTCTGGGGCCAACGTCCTGACTTTC. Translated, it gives CASSEQPIAFSGANVLTF.

CDR3: CASSLDARSYNEQFF. The CDR3 DNA follows: TGTGCCAGCAGCTTAGATGCCAGGTCCTACAATGAGCAGTTCTTC. V is TRBV7-8 and J is TRBJ2-1; D is uncertain. Trimming stripped 1 base from V and 1 base from J, with 8 bases between. Germline CDR1 is SGHVS and CDR2 is FQNEAQ. This CDR3 comprises 15 residues.

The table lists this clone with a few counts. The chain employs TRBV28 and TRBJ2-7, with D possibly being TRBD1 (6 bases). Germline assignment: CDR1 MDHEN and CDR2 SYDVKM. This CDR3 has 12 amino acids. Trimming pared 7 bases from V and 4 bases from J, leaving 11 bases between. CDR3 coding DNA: TGTGCCAGCAATACAGGGTCGTACGAGCAGTACTTC. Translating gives CASNTGSYEQYF.

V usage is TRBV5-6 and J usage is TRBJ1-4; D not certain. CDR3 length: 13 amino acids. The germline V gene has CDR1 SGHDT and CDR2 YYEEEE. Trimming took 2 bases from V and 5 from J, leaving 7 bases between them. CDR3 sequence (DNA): TGTGCCAGCAGCTTTCAGTCCAATGAAAAACTGTTTTTT. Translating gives CASSFQSNEKLFF.

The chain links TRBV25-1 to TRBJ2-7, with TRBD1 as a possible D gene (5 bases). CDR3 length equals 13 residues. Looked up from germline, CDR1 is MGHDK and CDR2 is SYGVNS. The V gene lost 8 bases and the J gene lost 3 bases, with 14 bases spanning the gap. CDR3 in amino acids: CASAPPGLYEQYF. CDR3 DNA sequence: TGTGCCAGCGCCCCCCCAGGGCTCTACGAGCAGTACTTC.

The CDR3 region is CASSQDCPDRGRCPPEAFF. For the CDR3, the DNA is TGTGCCAGCAGCCAAGATTGTCCGGACAGGGGGCGCTGCCCTCCCGAAGCTTTCTTT. J is TRBJ1-1 and V is TRBV14; 11 bases align to TRBD1. The junction had 17 bases not matched to a gene; V was cut back by 0 bases and J by 8 bases. Germline CDR1 SGHDN, CDR2 FVKESK. The CDR3 loop spans 19 amino acids.

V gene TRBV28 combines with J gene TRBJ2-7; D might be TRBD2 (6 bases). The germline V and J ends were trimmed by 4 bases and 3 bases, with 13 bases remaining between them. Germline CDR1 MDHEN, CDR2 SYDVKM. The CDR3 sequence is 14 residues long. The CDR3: CASSSPGTYYEQYF. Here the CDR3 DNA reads TGTGCCAGCAGTTCGCCCGGGACTTACTACGAGCAGTACTTC.

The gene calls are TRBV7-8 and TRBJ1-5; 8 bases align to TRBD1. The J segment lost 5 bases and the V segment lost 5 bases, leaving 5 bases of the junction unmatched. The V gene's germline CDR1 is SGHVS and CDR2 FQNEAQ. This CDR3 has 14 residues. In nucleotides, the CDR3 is TGTGCCAGCAGCCCAGACAGGGGTTATCAGCCCCAGCATTTT. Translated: CASSPDRGYQPQHF.

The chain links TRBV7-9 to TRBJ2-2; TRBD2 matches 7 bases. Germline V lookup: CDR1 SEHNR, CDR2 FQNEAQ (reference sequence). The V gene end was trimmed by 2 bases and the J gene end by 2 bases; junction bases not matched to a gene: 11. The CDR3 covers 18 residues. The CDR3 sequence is CASSLYGRRGENTGELFF. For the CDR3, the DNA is TGTGCCAGCAGCTTATATGGCAGACGGGGGGAAAACACCGGGGAGCTGTTTTTT. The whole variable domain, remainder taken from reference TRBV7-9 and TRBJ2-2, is DTGVSQNPRHKITKRGQNVTFRCDPISEHNRLYWYRQTLGQGPEFLTYFQNEAQLEKSRLLSDRFSAERPKGSFSTLEIQRTEQGDSAMYLCASSLYGRRGENTGELFFGEGSRLTVL.

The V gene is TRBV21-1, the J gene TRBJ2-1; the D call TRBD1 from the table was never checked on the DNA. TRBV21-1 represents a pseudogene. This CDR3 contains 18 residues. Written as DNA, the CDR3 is TGTGCCAGCAGCCTCCGGGACAGGGGGCGAACCTACTACAATGAGCAGTTCTTC. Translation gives CASSLRDRGRTYYNEQFF.

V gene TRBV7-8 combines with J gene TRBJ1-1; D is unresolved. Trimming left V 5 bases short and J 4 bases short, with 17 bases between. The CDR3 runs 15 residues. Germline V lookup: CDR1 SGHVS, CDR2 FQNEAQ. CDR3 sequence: CASSPLDIEGTEAFF. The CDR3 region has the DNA TGTGCCAGCAGCCCCCTCGACATCGAGGGCACTGAAGCTTTCTTT.

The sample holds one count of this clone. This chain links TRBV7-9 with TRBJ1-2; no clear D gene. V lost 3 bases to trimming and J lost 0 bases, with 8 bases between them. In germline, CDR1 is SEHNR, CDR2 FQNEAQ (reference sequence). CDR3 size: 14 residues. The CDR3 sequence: CASSLAVTNYGYTF. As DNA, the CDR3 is TGTGCCAGCAGCTTGGCAGTGACTAACTATGGCTACACCTTC. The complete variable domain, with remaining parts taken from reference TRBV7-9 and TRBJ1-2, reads DTGVSQNPRHKITKRGQNVTFRCDPISEHNRLYWYRQTLGQGPEFLTYFQNEAQLEKSRLLSDRFSAERPKGSFSTLEIQRTEQGDSAMYLCASSLAVTNYGYTFGSGTRLTVV.

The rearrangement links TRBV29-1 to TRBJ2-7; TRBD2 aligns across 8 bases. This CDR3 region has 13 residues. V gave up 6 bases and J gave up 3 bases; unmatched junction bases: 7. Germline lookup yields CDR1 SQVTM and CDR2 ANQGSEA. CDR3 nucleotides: TGCAGCGTCAAAGCGGGAGTAGGCTACGAGCAGTACTTC. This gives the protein CSVKAGVGYEQYF.